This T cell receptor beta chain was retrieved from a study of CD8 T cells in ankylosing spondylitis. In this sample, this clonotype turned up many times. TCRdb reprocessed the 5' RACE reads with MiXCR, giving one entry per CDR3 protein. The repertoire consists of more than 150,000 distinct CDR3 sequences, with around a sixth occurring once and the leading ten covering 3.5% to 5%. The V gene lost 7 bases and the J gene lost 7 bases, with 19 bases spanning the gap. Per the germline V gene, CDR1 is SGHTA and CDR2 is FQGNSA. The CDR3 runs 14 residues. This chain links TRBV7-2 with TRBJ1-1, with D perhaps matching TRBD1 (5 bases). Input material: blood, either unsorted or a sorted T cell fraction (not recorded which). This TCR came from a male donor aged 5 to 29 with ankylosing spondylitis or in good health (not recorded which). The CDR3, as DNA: TGTGCCAGCACCATACGGGCAGGGAGGGGTGAAGCTTTCTTT. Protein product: CASTIRAGRGEAFF.